The following is a T cell receptor beta chain sequence with its context. Unique molecular identifiers tagged the TCRbeta library. One entry per CDR3 protein results from TCRdb running MiXCR on the PCR reads. The data contain approximately 50,000 distinct CDR3 sequences, about 50% of them seen just once; the ten biggest clones take up more than 30%. V lost 0 bases to trimming and J lost 4 bases, with 10 bases between them. The CDR3 runs 15 residues. Germline loops: CDR1 WNHNN, CDR2 SYGVQD (reference sequence). The source of the sample is a study of T-cell reconstitution after alpha-beta-depleted transplantation in children.

The chain carries TRBV10-1 and TRBJ2-1; D is perhaps TRBD1 (5 bases). This TCR was recovered from a boy younger than two with SCID, due to receive a stem cell transplant. Sequencing was performed on peripheral blood, taken before TCRalphabeta/CD19-depleted stem cell transplant. For the CDR3, the DNA is TGCGCCAGCAGTGAGTCATGGACAAGTTACAATGAGCAGTTCTTC. Protein product: CASSESWTSYNEQFF.